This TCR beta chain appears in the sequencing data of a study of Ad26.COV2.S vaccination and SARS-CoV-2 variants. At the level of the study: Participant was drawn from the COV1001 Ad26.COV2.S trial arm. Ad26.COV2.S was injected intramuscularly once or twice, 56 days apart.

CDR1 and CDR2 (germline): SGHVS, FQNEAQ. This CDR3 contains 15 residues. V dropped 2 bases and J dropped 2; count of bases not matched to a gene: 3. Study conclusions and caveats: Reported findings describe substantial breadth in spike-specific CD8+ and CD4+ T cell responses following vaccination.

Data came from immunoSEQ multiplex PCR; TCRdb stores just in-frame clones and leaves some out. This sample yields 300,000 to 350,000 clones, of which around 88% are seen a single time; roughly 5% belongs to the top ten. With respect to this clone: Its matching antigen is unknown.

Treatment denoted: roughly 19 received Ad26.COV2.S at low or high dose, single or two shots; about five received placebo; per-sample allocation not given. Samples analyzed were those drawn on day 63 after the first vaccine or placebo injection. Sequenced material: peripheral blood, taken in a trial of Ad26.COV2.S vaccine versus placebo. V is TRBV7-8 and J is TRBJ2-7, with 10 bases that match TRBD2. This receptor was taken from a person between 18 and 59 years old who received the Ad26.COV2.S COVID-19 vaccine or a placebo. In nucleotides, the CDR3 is TGTGCCAGCAGCTTAAGCGGGAGGGGAGCCTACGAGCAGTACTTC. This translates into CASSLSGRGAYEQYF.